This TCR beta chain comes out of a study of vaccination effects on CD4 cells after COVID-19. Across the whole study: The participants, recipients of two vaccine doses, got either BNT162b2 or mRNA-1273. Regarding the study as a whole: Only a few convalescent patients and no early post-infection timepoints featured in the study.

Clones were read by immunoSEQ multiplex PCR, and TCRdb kept only the in-frame ones, dropping some. The sample has about 79,000 clones, roughly four fifths seen once. On this clone: What it binds is not known.

This CDR3 has 14 amino acids. Trimming stripped 0 bases from V and 0 bases from J, with 6 bases between. In germline, CDR1 is SGHRS, CDR2 YFSETQ. Before sequencing took place, the ViraFEST assay used viral peptide pools to expand antigen-specific CD4+ T cells. Culture proceeded for under twelve days, and CD4+ T cells were then isolated. Prior SARS-CoV-2 infection was absent in the vaccine recipients, as shown by negative nucleocapsid antibodies. The material sequenced was CD4+ T cells from PBMCs cultured with HCoV-229E spike peptides, taken before COVID-19 vaccination. This sequence originates from a human donor who received a COVID-19 vaccine. This chain connects TRBV5-1 to TRBJ1-1; D unresolved. The CDR3 region has the DNA TGCGCCAGCAGCTTGGGGGGAGTGAACACTGAAGCTTTCTTT. Encoded protein: CASSLGGVNTEAFF.